This TCR beta chain was retrieved from a study of Graves' ophthalmopathy and Graves' hyperthyroidism. With 5 bases clipped from V and 7 bases from J, the junction kept 15 bases outside the gene matches. This CDR3 has 16 residues. Germline CDR1 reads SGHTA; CDR2 reads FQGNSA. Study-level points and caveats: Detection in blood was also observed for most expanded thyroid clonotypes above 0.001 frequency.

Researchers took RNA transcripts and amplified TCR beta CDR3 regions from them. Investigators did first-round RT-PCR with HTBI primers, then second-round multiplex PCR. A single record per CDR3 protein comes from TCRdb applying MiXCR to the multiplex PCR reads. The sample has about 500,000 distinct CDR3 sequences, less than 40% seen once. This clonotype was detected many times. No antigen is known for it. Recruitment covered hyperthyroidism patients aged 18 to 65 whose new diagnosis was of under 2 months' duration. Exclusion applied to patients with other autoimmune diseases, uncontrolled infections, pregnancy or lactation. Clinical symptoms and serum thyroxine were used for diagnosis; TRAb, thyroid ultrasound and orbital computed tomography were also relied on.

The chain has TRBV7-2 and TRBJ2-7; 9 positions agree with TRBD2. The material sequenced was peripheral blood or thyroid tissue (not recorded which). The TCR comes from an adult man with Graves' hyperthyroidism. The CDR3 sequence: CASSLPPAGGLGEQYF. CDR3 nucleotide sequence: TGTGCCAGCAGCCTTCCTCCCGCGGGGGGGCTGGGGGAGCAGTACTTC.